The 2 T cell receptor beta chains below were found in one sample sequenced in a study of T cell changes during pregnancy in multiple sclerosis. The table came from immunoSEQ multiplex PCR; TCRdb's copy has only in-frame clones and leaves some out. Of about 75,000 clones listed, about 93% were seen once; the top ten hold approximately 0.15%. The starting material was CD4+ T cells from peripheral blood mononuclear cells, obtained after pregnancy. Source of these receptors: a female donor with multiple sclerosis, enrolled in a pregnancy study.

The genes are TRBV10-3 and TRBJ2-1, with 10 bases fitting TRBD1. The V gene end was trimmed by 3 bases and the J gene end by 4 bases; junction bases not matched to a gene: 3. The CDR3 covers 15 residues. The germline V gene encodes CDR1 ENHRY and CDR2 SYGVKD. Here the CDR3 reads CAISDKGQGYNEQFF. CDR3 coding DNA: TGTGCCATCAGTGATAAGGGACAGGGGTACAATGAGCAGTTCTTC.

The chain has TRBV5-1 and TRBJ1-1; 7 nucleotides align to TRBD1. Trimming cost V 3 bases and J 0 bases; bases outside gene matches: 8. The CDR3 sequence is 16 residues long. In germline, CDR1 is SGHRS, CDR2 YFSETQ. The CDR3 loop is CASSYRGMELNTEAFF. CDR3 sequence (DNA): TGCGCCAGCAGCTACAGGGGTATGGAGTTGAACACTGAAGCTTTCTTT.